The sequence of this TCR beta chain was determined in a study of T cell repertoires in cytomegalovirus infection. TCRdb reanalysed the reads using MiXCR and keeps one entry per CDR3 protein. The data hold roughly 350,000 distinct CDR3 sequences, with about 32% observed a single time. With regard to this clonotype: What it binds is unknown.

The CDR3 length is 14 residues. CDR1 is SGHDT, CDR2 YYEEEE, per germline. The ends lost 7 bases at V and 2 bases at J; junction bases unmatched: 6. The chain joins TRBV5-6 to TRBJ2-1, with 7 bases fitting TRBD2. The sample was cultured PBMCs, taken from culture after CMV antigen stimulation. The receptor was isolated from a human donor in good health (CMV status not recorded). Some clones in this sample may be carry-over from other donors' samples. The CDR3 sequence: CASDRAGTYNEQFF. The DNA for the CDR3 is TGTGCCAGCGATCGAGCGGGAACCTACAATGAGCAGTTCTTC.